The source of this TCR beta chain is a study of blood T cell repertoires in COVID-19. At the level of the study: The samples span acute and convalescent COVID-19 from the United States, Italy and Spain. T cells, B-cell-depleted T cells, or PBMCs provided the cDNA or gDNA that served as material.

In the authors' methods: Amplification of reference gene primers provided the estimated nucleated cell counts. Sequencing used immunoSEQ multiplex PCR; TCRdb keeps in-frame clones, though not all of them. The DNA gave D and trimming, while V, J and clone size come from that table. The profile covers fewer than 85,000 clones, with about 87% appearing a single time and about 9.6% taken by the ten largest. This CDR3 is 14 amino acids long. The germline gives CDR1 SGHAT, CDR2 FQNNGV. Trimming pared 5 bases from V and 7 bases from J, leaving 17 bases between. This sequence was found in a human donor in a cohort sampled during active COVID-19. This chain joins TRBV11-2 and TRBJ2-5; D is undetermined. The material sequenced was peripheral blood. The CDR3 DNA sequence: TGTGCCAGCAGCCCAGCTGTCGGCTCAGGGACCCAGTACTTC. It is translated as CASSPAVGSGTQYF.